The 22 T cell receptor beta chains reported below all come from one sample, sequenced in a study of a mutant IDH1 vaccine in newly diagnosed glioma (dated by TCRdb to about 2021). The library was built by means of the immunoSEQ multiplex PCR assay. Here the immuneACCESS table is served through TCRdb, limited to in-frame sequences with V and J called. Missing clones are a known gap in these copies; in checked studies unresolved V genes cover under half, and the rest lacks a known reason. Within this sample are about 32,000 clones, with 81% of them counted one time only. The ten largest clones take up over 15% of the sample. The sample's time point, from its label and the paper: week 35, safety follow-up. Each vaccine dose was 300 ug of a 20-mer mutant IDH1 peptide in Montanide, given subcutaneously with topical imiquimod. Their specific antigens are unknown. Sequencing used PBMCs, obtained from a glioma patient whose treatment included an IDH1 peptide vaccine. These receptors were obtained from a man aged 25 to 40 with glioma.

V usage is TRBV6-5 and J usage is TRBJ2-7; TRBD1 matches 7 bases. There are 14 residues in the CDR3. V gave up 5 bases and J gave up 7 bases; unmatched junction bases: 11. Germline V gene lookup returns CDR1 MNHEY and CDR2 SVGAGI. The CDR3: CASSRTGVPREQYF. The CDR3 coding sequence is TGTGCCAGCAGTCGTACAGGGGTTCCAAGGGAGCAGTACTTC.

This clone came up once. CDR3 amino acids: CSASDQAKGNYGYTF. CDR3 sequence (DNA): TGCAGCGCGAGCGATCAGGCGAAGGGGAACTATGGCTACACCTTC. The genes are TRBV29-1 and TRBJ1-2; TRBD1 might be the D (5 bases). Germline V gene data show CDR1 as SQVTM and CDR2 as ANQGSEA. Trimming pared 7 bases from V and 2 bases from J, leaving 20 bases between. The CDR3 spans 15 residues.

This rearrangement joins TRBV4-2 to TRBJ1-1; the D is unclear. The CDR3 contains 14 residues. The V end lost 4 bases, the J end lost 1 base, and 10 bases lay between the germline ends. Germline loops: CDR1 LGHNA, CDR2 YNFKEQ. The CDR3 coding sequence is TGTGCCAGCAGCCGAGGAGGACCGAACACTGAAGCTTTCTTT. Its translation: CASSRGGPNTEAFF.

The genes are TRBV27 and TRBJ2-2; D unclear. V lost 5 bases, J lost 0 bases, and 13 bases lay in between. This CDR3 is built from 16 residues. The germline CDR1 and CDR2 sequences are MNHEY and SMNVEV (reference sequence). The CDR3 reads CASSMIGFANTGELFF. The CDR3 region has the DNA TGTGCCAGCAGTATGATTGGGTTCGCGAACACCGGGGAGCTGTTTTTT.

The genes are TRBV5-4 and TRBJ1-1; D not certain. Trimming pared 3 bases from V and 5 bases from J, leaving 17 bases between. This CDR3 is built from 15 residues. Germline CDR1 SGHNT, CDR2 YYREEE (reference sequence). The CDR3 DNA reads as TGTGCCAGCAGCTCTCCAGAGAGGGCGAGAACTGAAGCTTTCTTT. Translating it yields CASSSPERARTEAFF.

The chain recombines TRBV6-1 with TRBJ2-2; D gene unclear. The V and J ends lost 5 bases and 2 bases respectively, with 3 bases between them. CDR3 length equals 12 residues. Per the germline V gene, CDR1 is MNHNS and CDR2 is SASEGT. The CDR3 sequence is CASSSNTGELFF. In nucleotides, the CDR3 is TGTGCCAGCAGTTCAAACACCGGGGAGCTGTTTTTT.

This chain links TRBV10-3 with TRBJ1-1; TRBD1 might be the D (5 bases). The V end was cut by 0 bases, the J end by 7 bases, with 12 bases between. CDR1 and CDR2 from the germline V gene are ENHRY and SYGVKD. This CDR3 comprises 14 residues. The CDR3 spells CAISESEGSVEAFF. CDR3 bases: TGTGCCATCAGTGAGTCGGAGGGGAGTGTTGAAGCTTTCTTT.

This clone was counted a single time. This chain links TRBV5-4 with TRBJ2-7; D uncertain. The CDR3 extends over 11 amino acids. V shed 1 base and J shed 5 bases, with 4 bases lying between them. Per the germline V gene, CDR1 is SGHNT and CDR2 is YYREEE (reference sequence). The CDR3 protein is CASSLSHEQYF. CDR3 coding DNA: TGTGCCAGCAGCTTGTCGCACGAGCAGTACTTC.

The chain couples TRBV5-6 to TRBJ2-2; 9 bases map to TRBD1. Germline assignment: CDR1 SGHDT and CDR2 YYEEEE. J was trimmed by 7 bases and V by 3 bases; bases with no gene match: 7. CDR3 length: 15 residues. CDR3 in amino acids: CASSWTGAQIGELFF. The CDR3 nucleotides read TGTGCCAGCAGCTGGACAGGGGCGCAAATCGGGGAGCTGTTTTTT.

CDR3 DNA: TGTGCCAGCAGCTTAGCTACCACCGGGGAGCTGTTTTTT. As protein: CASSLATTGELFF. The chain joins TRBV7-9 to TRBJ2-2; D uncertain. The CDR3 runs 13 residues. The V end was cut by 0 bases, the J end by 4 bases, with 3 bases between. Germline CDR1 SEHNR, CDR2 FQNEAQ (reference sequence).

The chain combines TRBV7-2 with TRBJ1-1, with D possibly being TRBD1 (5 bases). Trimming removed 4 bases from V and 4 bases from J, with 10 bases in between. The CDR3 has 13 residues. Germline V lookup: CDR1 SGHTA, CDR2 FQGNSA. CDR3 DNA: TGTGCCAGCAGCTGGCGGGGGGGCACTGAAGCTTTCTTT. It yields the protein CASSWRGGTEAFF.

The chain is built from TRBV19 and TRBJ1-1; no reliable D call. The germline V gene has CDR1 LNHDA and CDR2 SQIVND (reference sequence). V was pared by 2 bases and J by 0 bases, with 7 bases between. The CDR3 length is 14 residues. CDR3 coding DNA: TGTGCCAGTAGTATATCTATGATGAACACTGAAGCTTTCTTT. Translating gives CASSISMMNTEAFF.

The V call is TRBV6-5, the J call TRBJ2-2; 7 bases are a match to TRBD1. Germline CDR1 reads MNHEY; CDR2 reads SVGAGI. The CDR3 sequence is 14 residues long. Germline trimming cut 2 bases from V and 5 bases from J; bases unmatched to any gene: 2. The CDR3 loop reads CASSYTTGTGELFF. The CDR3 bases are TGTGCCAGCAGTTACACGACAGGGACCGGGGAGCTGTTTTTT.

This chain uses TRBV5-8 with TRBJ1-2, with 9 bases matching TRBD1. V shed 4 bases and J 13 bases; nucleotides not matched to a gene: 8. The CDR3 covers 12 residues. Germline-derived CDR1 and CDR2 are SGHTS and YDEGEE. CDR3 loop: CASSQYRGQGTF. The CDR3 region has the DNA TGTGCCAGCAGCCAATACAGGGGGCAGGGCACCTTC.

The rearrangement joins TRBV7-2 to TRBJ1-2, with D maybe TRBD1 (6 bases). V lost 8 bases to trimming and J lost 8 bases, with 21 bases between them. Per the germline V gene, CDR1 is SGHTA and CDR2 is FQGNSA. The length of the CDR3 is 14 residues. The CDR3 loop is CASVRGRGEGGYTF. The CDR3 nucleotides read TGTGCCAGCGTCCGGGGCAGGGGAGAGGGAGGCTACACCTTC.

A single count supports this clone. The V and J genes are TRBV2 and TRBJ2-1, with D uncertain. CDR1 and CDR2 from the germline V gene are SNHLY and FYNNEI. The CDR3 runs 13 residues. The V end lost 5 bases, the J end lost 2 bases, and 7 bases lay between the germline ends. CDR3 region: CASSRSPYNEQFF. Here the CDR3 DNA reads TGTGCCAGCAGTCGCTCGCCCTACAATGAGCAGTTCTTC.

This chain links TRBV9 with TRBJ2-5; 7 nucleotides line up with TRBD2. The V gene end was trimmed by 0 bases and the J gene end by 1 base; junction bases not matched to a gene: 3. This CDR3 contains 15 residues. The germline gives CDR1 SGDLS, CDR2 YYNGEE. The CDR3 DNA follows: TGTGCCAGCAGCGTAGGGGCTAGCGGCCAAGAGACCCAGTACTTC. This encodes CASSVGASGQETQYF. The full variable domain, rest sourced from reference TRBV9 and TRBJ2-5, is DSGVTQTPKHLITATGQRVTLRCSPRSGDLSVYWYQQSLDQGLQFLIQYYNGEERAKGNILERFSAQQFPDLHSELNLSSLELGDSALYFCASSVGASGQETQYFGPGTRLLVL.

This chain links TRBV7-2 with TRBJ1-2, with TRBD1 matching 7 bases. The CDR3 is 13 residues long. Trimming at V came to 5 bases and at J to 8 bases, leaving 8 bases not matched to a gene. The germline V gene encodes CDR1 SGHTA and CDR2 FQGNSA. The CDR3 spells CASSLRGRSGYTF. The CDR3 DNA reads TGTGCCAGCAGCCTAAGGGGGCGTTCGGGCTACACCTTC. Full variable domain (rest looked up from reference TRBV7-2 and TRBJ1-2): GAGVSQSPSNKVTEKGKDVELRCDPISGHTALYWYRQSLGQGLEFLIYFQGNSAPDKSGLPSDRFSAERTGGSVSTLTIQRTQQEDSAVYLCASSLRGRSGYTFGSGTRLTVV.

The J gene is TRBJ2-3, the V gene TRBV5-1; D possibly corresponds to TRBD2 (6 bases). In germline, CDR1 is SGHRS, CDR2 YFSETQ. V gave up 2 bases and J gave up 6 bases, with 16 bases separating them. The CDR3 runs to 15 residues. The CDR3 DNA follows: TGCGCCAGCAGCTTCACTAGCCGCCCTCCGGATACGCAGTATTTT. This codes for CASSFTSRPPDTQYF.

The CDR3 loop reads CAWSTSSGRPGDEQFF. CDR3 bases: TGTGCCTGGAGTACCAGTAGCGGGAGGCCGGGCGATGAGCAGTTCTTC. The chain has TRBV30 and TRBJ2-1; 10 bases are a match to TRBD2. The CDR3 contains 16 residues. The ends lost 2 bases at V and 8 bases at J; junction bases unmatched: 12. Per germline, CDR1 GTSNPN and CDR2 SVGIG (reference sequence).

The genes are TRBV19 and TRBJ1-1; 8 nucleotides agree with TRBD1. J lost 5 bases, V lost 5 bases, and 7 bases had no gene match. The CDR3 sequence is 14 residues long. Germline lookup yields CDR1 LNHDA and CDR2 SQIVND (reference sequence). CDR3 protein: CASSPRQGRTEAFF. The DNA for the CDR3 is TGTGCCAGTAGTCCGCGACAGGGGAGAACTGAAGCTTTCTTT.

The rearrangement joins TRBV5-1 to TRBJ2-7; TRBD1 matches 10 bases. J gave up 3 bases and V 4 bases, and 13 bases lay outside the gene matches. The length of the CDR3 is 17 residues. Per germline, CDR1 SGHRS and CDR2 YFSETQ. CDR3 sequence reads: CASSLHIPGQGNYEQYF. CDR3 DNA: TGCGCCAGCAGCCTACATATACCGGGACAGGGGAACTACGAGCAGTACTTC.